This T cell receptor beta chain was found in a study of T cell repertoires in cytomegalovirus infection. Regarding the study as a whole: The ex vivo response showed dominance by HLA-C-restricted CMV-specific TCR beta clonotypes.

With respect to this clonotype: The antigen is not known.

Germline V gene sequence: CDR1 LGHDT, CDR2 YNNKEL (reference sequence). The V segment lost 0 bases and the J segment 5 bases; nucleotides outside the gene matches: 12. This CDR3 has 18 amino acids. TCRdb reanalysed the reads using MiXCR and keeps one entry per CDR3 protein. The profile shows approximately 500,000 distinct CDR3 sequences, 16% of them singletons. V is TRBV3-1 and J is TRBJ2-5, with TRBD2 matching 10 bases. This TCR was recovered from a human donor in good health (CMV status not recorded). Some clones in this sample may be carry-over from other donors' samples. The source material was CD8+ T cells from PBMCs. This CDR3 is CASSQDRGSGGAGETQYF. The DNA of the CDR3 is TGTGCCAGCAGCCAAGATCGCGGAAGCGGGGGGGCCGGTGAGACCCAGTACTTC.